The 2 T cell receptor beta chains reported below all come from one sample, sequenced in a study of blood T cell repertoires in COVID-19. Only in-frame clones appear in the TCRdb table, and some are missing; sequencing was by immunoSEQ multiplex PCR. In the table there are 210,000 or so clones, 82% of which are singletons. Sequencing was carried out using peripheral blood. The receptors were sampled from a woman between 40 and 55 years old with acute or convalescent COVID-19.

The CDR3 DNA is TGTGCCAGCAGCTCGAACCCGACTAGCGGGGGTTCCTACAATGAGCAGTTCTTC. Residues: CASSSNPTSGGSYNEQFF. The chain links TRBV7-3 to TRBJ2-1, with 12 positions matching TRBD2. The CDR3 is made up of 18 amino acids. V lost 4 bases to trimming and J lost 1 base; unmatched junction nucleotides: 8. Germline V gene sequence: CDR1 SGHTA, CDR2 FQGTGA.

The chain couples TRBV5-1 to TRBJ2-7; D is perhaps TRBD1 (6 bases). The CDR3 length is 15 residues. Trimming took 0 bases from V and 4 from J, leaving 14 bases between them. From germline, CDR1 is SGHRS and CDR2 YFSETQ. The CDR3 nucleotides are TGCGCCAGCAGCTTGGGCCCTGGTCAGGGGTACGAGCAGTACTTC. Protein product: CASSLGPGQGYEQYF.